A single sample is the source of the 10 T cell receptor beta chains below, sequenced in a study of blood T cell repertoires in COVID-19. Sequenced by immunoSEQ multiplex PCR; TCRdb stores in-frame clones only, minus some. The table shows a few hundred thousand clones, with roughly 90% occurring only once. Sequenced sample: peripheral blood. These receptors were collected from a man younger than 35 who had recovered from COVID-19.

The chain joins TRBV13 to TRBJ2-1, with D possibly TRBD2 on 6 matching bases. The CDR3 consists of 17 residues. Germline CDR1 and CDR2: PRHDT and FYEKMQ (reference sequence). Deletions cut 5 bases from V and 5 bases from J, with 22 bases between. CDR3 residues: CASSTRWRDSYNNEQFF. DNA for the CDR3: TGTGCCAGCAGCACCCGGTGGCGGGACTCATACAACAATGAGCAGTTCTTC.

The chain combines TRBV18 with TRBJ2-4, with 7 bases lining up with TRBD2. Germline CDR1 is KGHSH and CDR2 is LQKENI. Trimming at V came to 3 bases and at J to 8 bases, leaving 7 bases not matched to a gene. The CDR3 spans 14 residues. This CDR3 is CASSPTGREDIQYF. CDR3 sequence (DNA): TGTGCCAGCTCACCGACTGGGAGGGAGGACATTCAGTACTTC.

This chain uses TRBV6-6 with TRBJ1-2; 8 bases align to TRBD1. Looked up from germline, CDR1 is MNHNY and CDR2 is SVGAGI (reference sequence). Germline trimming cut 5 bases from V and 1 base from J; bases unmatched to any gene: 9. The CDR3 is 16 amino acids. Written as DNA, the CDR3 is TGTGCCAGCAGTATCGACAGGGGCACCCTTAACTATGGCTACACCTTC. It encodes CASSIDRGTLNYGYTF.

The rearrangement joins TRBV3-1 (or the pseudogene TRBV3-2) to TRBJ2-2; possible D gene TRBD2, 5 bases. CDR1 LGHDT and CDR2 YNNKEL come from the germline V gene (reference sequence). This CDR3 region has 16 residues. Trimming took 5 bases from V and 4 from J, leaving 17 bases between them. The CDR3 DNA sequence: TGTGCCAGCAGCTCAAGGGTAGGAGGCTTCACCGGGGAGCTGTTTTTT. Translation gives CASSSRVGGFTGELFF.

The chain links TRBV19 to TRBJ2-2; unclear D gene. The ends were cut back, 4 bases at V and 4 bases at J, with 4 bases in the middle. There are 12 residues in the CDR3. CDR1 LNHDA and CDR2 SQIVND come from the germline V gene (reference sequence). The CDR3 region is CASSRATGELFF. As DNA, the CDR3 is TGTGCCAGTAGTAGGGCCACCGGGGAGCTGTTTTTT.

The chain employs TRBV7-3 and TRBJ1-1; tentative D call: TRBD1 (6 bases). V lost 0 bases and J lost 4, with 9 bases in between. The CDR3 loop spans 14 amino acids. Germline CDR1 reads SGHTA; CDR2 reads FQGTGA. The CDR3 loop is CASSLTEGVTEAFF. CDR3 nucleotide sequence: TGTGCCAGCAGCTTAACAGAGGGGGTCACTGAAGCTTTCTTT.

The chain links TRBV4-1 to TRBJ2-7; D is possibly TRBD1 (6 bases). V lost 2 bases to trimming and J lost 6 bases, with 23 bases between them. This CDR3 has 17 residues. Germline loops: CDR1 MGHRA, CDR2 YSYEKL. The chain's CDR3 is CASSQSPLPGALREQYF. The CDR3 DNA follows: TGCGCCAGCAGCCAATCCCCCCTCCCAGGGGCTCTACGCGAGCAGTACTTC.

V usage is TRBV14 and J usage is TRBJ1-1; 8 bases fit TRBD1. CDR3 length: 15 residues. After removal of 1 base from V and 3 bases from J, the junction contained 4 bases not matched to a gene. Germline lookup yields CDR1 SGHDN and CDR2 FVKESK. The CDR3 region is CASSQGQGRDTEAFF. For the CDR3, the DNA is TGTGCCAGCAGCCAAGGACAGGGGCGGGACACTGAAGCTTTCTTT.

The chain links TRBV5-4 to TRBJ1-2; D is possibly TRBD1 (6 bases). Trimming took off 4 bases at V and 4 bases at J, with 14 bases between the two ends. CDR3 size: 14 residues. Germline V gene data show CDR1 as SGHNT and CDR2 as YYREEE (reference sequence). This chain's CDR3 is CASSDMDSPYGYTF. CDR3 in DNA: TGTGCCAGCAGCGATATGGACAGTCCCTATGGCTACACCTTC.

This clone came up once. The V gene is TRBV12-3 or TRBV12-4, the J gene TRBJ1-1, with D unresolved. Trimming cost V 6 bases and J 6 bases, with 11 bases left between them. The CDR3 has 12 amino acids. The CDR3: CASSQDGPEAFF. Here the CDR3 DNA reads TGTGCCAGCAGCCAGGATGGCCCTGAAGCTTTCTTT.